This TCR beta chain was sequenced in a study of shared clonotypes between healthy human individuals. Concerning this clone itself: Its antigen is still unknown.

Whole-study findings and limits: Compared with memory subsets, naive subsets generally had larger estimated richness. Generation of non-shared clonotypes was less probable than generation of clonotypes shared by all four donors.

Sorted-subset replicate PCRs used 200 ng of genomic DNA. This amount corresponded to approximately 30,000 T cell genomes. Clones were read by immunoSEQ multiplex PCR, and TCRdb kept only the in-frame ones, dropping some. The sample contains around 2.5 million clones, 90% to 95% of which appear only once. Subsets obtained from CD4+ cells comprised CD45RA+ naive and CD45RA-negative memory cells. The CDR3 loop spans 16 amino acids. The V and J ends lost 4 bases and 0 bases, in that order; junction bases with no gene match: 4. Germline CDR1 is MGHRA and CDR2 is YSYEKL. The genes are TRBV4-1 and TRBJ2-1, with 9 bases identical to TRBD2. This sequence was found in a man younger than 35 in good health. Some clones in this sample may be carry-over from other donors' samples. The sequencing input was naive CD4+ T cells from PBMCs. Subset specified: CD45RA+ positively selected. The CDR3 sequence is CASSRPSGVSYNEQFF. The CDR3 nucleotides are TGCGCCAGCAGCCGGCCTAGCGGGGTCTCCTACAATGAGCAGTTCTTC.